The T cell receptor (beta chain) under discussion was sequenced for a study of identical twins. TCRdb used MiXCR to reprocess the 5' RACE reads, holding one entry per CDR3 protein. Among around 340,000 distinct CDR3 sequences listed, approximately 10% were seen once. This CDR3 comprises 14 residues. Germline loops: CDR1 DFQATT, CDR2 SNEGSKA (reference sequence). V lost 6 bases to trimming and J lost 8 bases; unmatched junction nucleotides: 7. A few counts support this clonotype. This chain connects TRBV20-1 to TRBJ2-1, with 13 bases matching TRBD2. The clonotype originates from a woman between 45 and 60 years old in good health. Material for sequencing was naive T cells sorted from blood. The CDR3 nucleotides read TGCAGTGCCTCATGGACTAGCGGGAGCTATGAGCAGTTCTTC. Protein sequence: CSASWTSGSYEQFF.